This T cell receptor beta chain was identified during a study of OX40 agonist ivuxolimab in advanced cancers. Study in general: Ivuxolimab, an antibody acting as an agonist of OX40 (CD134), was used to treat patients. At under 85% male, the cohort had a mean age of 60 years, ranging from about 23 to 79. Study-wide findings and caveats: Those patients achieving a partial response at 0.1-3.0 mg/kg showed among the lowest clonal expansion.

This clone was counted a few times. Antigen: not known. The junction departs from the called germline gene at one end, perhaps through a read error. Anyone with autoimmune disease history or systemic immunosuppression was excluded. Method: immunoSEQ multiplex PCR; TCRdb's copy keeps in-frame clones and lacks some. This table has approximately 61,000 clones, roughly 85% appearing once. The source was CD4+ or CD8+ T cells sorted from blood, collected in a trial of the OX40 agonist ivuxolimab. This sequence originates from an adult with an advanced solid tumor such as melanoma, head and neck, liver or kidney cancer.

This CDR3 reads CASSSDNSPLHF. In DNA form, the CDR3 reads TGTGCCAGCAGCTCCGATAATTCACCCCTCCACTTT. The chain links TRBV7-2 to TRBJ1-6; D not certain. In germline, CDR1 is SGHTA, CDR2 FQGNSA. The CDR3 spans 12 residues.